What follows are 5 T cell receptor beta chains derived from one specimen sequenced in a study of T cells in Graves' hyperthyroidism and ophthalmopathy. Using RNA transcripts as the source, TCR beta CDR3 regions were amplified. When the TCR CDR3 underwent first-round RT-PCR, the HTBI primer set was used. TCRdb passed the multiplex PCR reads through MiXCR, listing each CDR3 protein once. Of about 480,000 distinct CDR3 sequences listed, approximately 15% are singletons. Source material: blood. Source of these receptors: a woman aged 18 to 35 with Graves' hyperthyroidism.

This clonotype was picked up many times. This chain uses TRBV30 with TRBJ1-2; tentative D call: TRBD1 (5 bases). The CDR3 totals 14 residues. Germline CDR1 and CDR2: GTSNPN and SVGIG (reference sequence). V gave up 4 bases and J gave up 2 bases, with 14 bases separating them. The CDR3 DNA is TGTGCCTGGACCCCCGGACAACTCAACTATGGCTACACCTTC. Translation gives CAWTPGQLNYGYTF.

This clonotype was seen ten or more times. The V call is TRBV27, the J call TRBJ2-1; D is possibly TRBD1 or TRBD2 (5 bases each). Germline CDR1 reads MNHEY; CDR2 reads SMNVEV (reference sequence). The length of the CDR3 is 16 residues. V was pared by 5 bases and J by 0 bases, with 14 bases between. CDR3 nucleotide sequence: TGTGCCAGCAGTACGTTGGGGACGGCCTCCTACAATGAGCAGTTCTTC. Translated: CASSTLGTASYNEQFF.

V usage is TRBV7-2 and J usage is TRBJ2-7; 9 bases line up with TRBD2. V trimming: 1 base; J trimming: 2 bases; junction bases outside the gene matches: 3. The CDR3 is 15 amino acids. Germline V gives CDR1 SGHTA, CDR2 FQGNSA. CDR3 sequence (DNA): TGTGCCAGCAGCTTAGTGCTAGCGGGGCCCTACGAGCAGTACTTC. This gives the protein CASSLVLAGPYEQYF.

This clonotype was observed a handful of times. J is TRBJ2-1 and V is TRBV19, with D possibly TRBD2 on 7 matching bases. Trimming pared 0 bases from V and 6 bases from J, leaving 18 bases between. The germline V gene has CDR1 LNHDA and CDR2 SQIVND (reference sequence). The CDR3 contains 17 residues. CDR3 residues: CASSIDRGGGPRNEQFF. As DNA, the CDR3 is TGTGCCAGTAGTATAGATCGAGGGGGAGGGCCACGCAATGAGCAGTTCTTC.

This clonotype has at least ten counts. The V gene is TRBV6-2 or TRBV6-3, the J gene TRBJ2-7; 11 bases align to TRBD2. Trimming took 8 bases from V and 4 from J; bases not matched to a gene: 10. This CDR3 has 15 amino acids. Germline V lookup: CDR1 MNHEY, CDR2 SVGEGT. The CDR3 spells CASLKRGTSGYEQYF. CDR3 in DNA: TGTGCCAGCCTAAAAAGAGGGACTAGCGGTTACGAGCAGTACTTC.